The 16 T cell receptor beta chains listed next were all sequenced from one sample in a study of regulatory T cells in long-lasting Graves disease. Building the TCR beta libraries relied on iRepertoire HTBI primers, and CDR3 regions underwent Arm-PCR. Via MiXCR, TCRdb re-called the multiplex PCR reads, giving one row per CDR3 protein. Here the sample spans around 450,000 distinct CDR3 sequences, about 15% being singletons. The time point was: newly diagnosed GD, antithyroid drugs for less than 3 months. There was RNA extracted from PBMCs, and the TCR library was made from it. These data were also filed under a second study, of T cells in Graves' hyperthyroidism and ophthalmopathy.

The source was peripheral blood mononuclear cells (PBMCs), collected at new diagnosis, from a patient treated with antithyroid drugs. These receptor sequences come from a woman aged 40 to 50 with Graves disease.

This clonotype was detected many times. The chain joins TRBV2 to TRBJ2-2; possibly TRBD2 for D (6 bases). CDR1 and CDR2 from the germline V gene are SNHLY and FYNNEI. Deletions cut 5 bases from V and 7 bases from J, with 14 bases between. This CDR3 has 14 amino acids. Written as DNA, the CDR3 is TGTGCCAGCAGTAGGGACTCCGGGGGCGGGGAGCTGTTTTTT. Its protein is CASSRDSGGGELFF.

The V gene is TRBV6-2 or TRBV6-3, the J gene TRBJ2-3; 7 bases align to TRBD1. The CDR3 covers 16 residues. The V gene's germline CDR1 is MNHEY and CDR2 SVGEGT. V lost 5 bases to trimming and J lost 0 bases; unmatched junction nucleotides: 8. The CDR3 region has the DNA TGTGCCAGCAGTGAGGCGGCAGGGGGAAGCACAGATACGCAGTATTTT. This encodes CASSEAAGGSTDTQYF.

This clonotype was detected many times. The chain employs TRBV20-1 and TRBJ1-5; D gene uncertain. This CDR3 spans 13 amino acids. Trimming cost V 3 bases and J 3 bases, with 9 bases left between them. Germline CDR1 reads DFQATT; CDR2 reads SNEGSKA (reference sequence). The CDR3 DNA sequence: TGCAGTGCTAGTCACCTAACCAATCAGCCCCAGCATTTT. This gives the protein CSASHLTNQPQHF.

The chain links TRBV11-3 to TRBJ1-6; tentative D call: TRBD1 (5 bases). The germline V and J ends were trimmed by 5 bases and 11 bases, with 25 bases remaining between them. CDR1 is SGHNT, CDR2 YENEEA, per germline. The CDR3 is 17 amino acids. CDR3 residues: CASSLPPRAGTGPPLHF. The CDR3 region has the DNA TGTGCCAGCAGCCTCCCGCCCCGGGCAGGGACGGGGCCACCCCTCCACTTT.

A single count supports this clonotype. The junction shows a germline mismatch at one end, possibly a read error. The V call is TRBV30, the J call TRBJ1-1, with no clear D. CDR3 length equals 15 residues. Germline CDR1 reads GTSNPN; CDR2 reads SVGIG (reference sequence). The CDR3 coding sequence is TGTGCCTGGAGTGTATATTGGCTCGGGAACAGTGAAGCTTTCTTT. This codes for CAWSVYWLGNSEAFF.

This clonotype was found many times. The chain employs TRBV2 and TRBJ1-5, with D unresolved. The CDR3 has 13 residues. Trimming pared 8 bases from V and 1 base from J, leaving 9 bases between. Germline CDR1 is SNHLY and CDR2 is FYNNEI. The CDR3 region has the DNA TGTGCCAGCCGCCTCCAGAGCAATCAGCCCCAGCATTTT. Its protein product is CASRLQSNQPQHF.

In the case of this clonotype: At one end the junction does not follow the germline gene, possibly because of a read error. The genes are TRBV12-3 or TRBV12-4 and TRBJ2-3, with TRBD2 matching 10 bases. CDR3 length: 15 residues. The CDR3: CTSSLEGLAAHTQYF. The CDR3 coding sequence is TGTACCAGCAGTTTAGAAGGACTAGCGGCACATACGCAGTATTTT.

In its sample, this clonotype was seen a few times. The chain carries TRBV9 and TRBJ2-1; D is uncertain. V was trimmed by 3 bases and J by 9 bases, leaving 10 bases between them. The germline gives CDR1 SGDLS, CDR2 YYNGEE. The CDR3 has 12 residues. The CDR3 sequence is CASSATLGEQFF. The DNA for the CDR3 is TGTGCCAGCAGCGCCACCTTGGGTGAGCAGTTCTTC.

This clonotype was found many times. The chain combines TRBV12-3 or TRBV12-4 with TRBJ2-3, with 11 bases fitting TRBD2. This CDR3 region has 16 residues. With 4 bases clipped from V and 2 bases from J, the junction kept 5 bases outside the gene matches. CDR3 DNA: TGTGCCAGCAGTTCGTTAGCGGGAGGGACCACAGATACGCAGTATTTT. This translates into CASSSLAGGTTDTQYF.

This clonotype was observed many times. This rearrangement joins TRBV5-4 to TRBJ2-5; D gene unclear. The CDR3 runs to 13 residues. Trimming pared 0 bases from V and 4 bases from J, leaving 7 bases between. Germline CDR1 is SGHNT and CDR2 is YYREEE (reference sequence). The CDR3 region is CASSLESTETQYF. CDR3 DNA sequence: TGTGCCAGCAGCTTGGAATCGACAGAGACCCAGTACTTC.

The rearrangement joins TRBV6-1 to TRBJ2-5, with 14 bases fitting TRBD2. From germline, CDR1 is MNHNS and CDR2 SASEGT. J was trimmed by 4 bases and V by 1 base; bases with no gene match: 2. This CDR3 contains 16 residues. CDR3 region: CASSEVGLAGGETQYF. The CDR3 region has the DNA TGTGCCAGCAGTGAAGTAGGACTAGCGGGAGGAGAGACCCAGTACTTC.

DNA of the CDR3: TGTGCCAGCAGCTCGATGGGCAATCAGCCCCAGCATTTT. Translation: CASSSMGNQPQHF. The rearrangement uses TRBV7-9 and TRBJ1-5; the D is unclear. Deletions cut 4 bases from V and 2 bases from J, with 6 bases between. CDR1 and CDR2 from the germline V gene are SEHNR and FQNEAQ (reference sequence). The CDR3 length is 13 residues.

This clonotype was counted ten times or more. This chain joins TRBV18 and TRBJ2-4; perhaps TRBD2 as D (5 bases). The CDR3 sequence is 12 residues long. CDR1 is KGHSH and CDR2 is LQKENI in the germline V gene. V lost 5 bases and J lost 8, with 10 bases in between. This CDR3 is CASSGELDIQYF. The CDR3 nucleotides read TGTGCCAGCTCAGGGGAGCTGGACATTCAGTACTTC.

This clonotype showed up just a few times. J is TRBJ1-1 and V is TRBV10-3; the D gene is possibly TRBD1 (5 bases). V was cut by 5 bases and J by 4 bases, with 14 bases left in between. Germline loops: CDR1 ENHRY, CDR2 SYGVKD. CDR3 length equals 14 residues. CDR3 sequence (DNA): TGTGCCATCAGTAACGGGGGAGGAGGCACTGAAGCTTTCTTT. Its protein product is CAISNGGGGTEAFF.

This clonotype was observed at least ten times. V is TRBV2 and J is TRBJ2-1; TRBD2 aligns across 14 bases. This CDR3 spans 15 amino acids. In germline, CDR1 is SNHLY, CDR2 FYNNEI. Trimming at V came to 6 bases and at J to 8 bases, leaving 6 bases not matched to a gene. CDR3: CASSRGLAGDYEQFF. CDR3 DNA: TGTGCCAGCAGCCGGGGACTAGCGGGAGACTATGAGCAGTTCTTC.

The chain combines TRBV11-2 with TRBJ2-5, with D perhaps TRBD1 or TRBD2 (5 bases each). Germline lookup yields CDR1 SGHAT and CDR2 FQNNGV. V shed 1 base and J shed 1 base, with 22 bases lying between them. The CDR3 contains 19 residues. This chain's CDR3 is CASSLGGFRGSARQETQYF. The CDR3 DNA sequence: TGTGCCAGCAGCTTAGGGGGGTTTAGAGGCTCGGCCCGCCAAGAGACCCAGTACTTC.